What follows are 8 T cell receptor beta chains derived from one specimen sequenced in a study of post-analysis software for immune sequencing data. General study results and limits: Five TRBV segments occurring more often in patients than controls included TRBV5-6, TRBV5-1 and TRBV20-1.

Their cognate antigens are unknown. Prepared TCR beta cDNA libraries contained unique molecular identifiers. TCRdb independently ran MiXCR on the PCR reads; one entry per CDR3 protein. The sample consists of hundreds of thousands of distinct CDR3 sequences, approximately 60% of them appearing once. Sequences were obtained from blood. Receptor source: a girl between 2 and 10 years old with multiple sclerosis.

The chain employs TRBV29-1 and TRBJ2-1; D gene unclear. Trimming pared 6 bases from V and 1 base from J, leaving 16 bases between. CDR1 and CDR2 (germline): SQVTM, ANQGSEA. The CDR3 loop spans 15 amino acids. The CDR3 is CSVGPRHLSYNEQFF. CDR3 DNA: TGCAGCGTCGGCCCGCGACATTTATCCTACAATGAGCAGTTCTTC.

The chain combines TRBV15 with TRBJ1-2; maybe TRBD1 (6 bases). CDR3 length equals 14 residues. V lost 0 bases to trimming and J lost 8 bases, with 13 bases between them. Germline V gene data show CDR1 as LNHNV and CDR2 as YYDKDF (reference sequence). CDR3 amino acids: CATSRDGTRRGYTF. CDR3 DNA sequence: TGTGCCACCAGCAGAGATGGGACAAGGCGAGGCTACACCTTC.

The chain links TRBV7-9 to TRBJ2-7, with a tentative D call TRBD2 (6 bases). The CDR3 spans 14 residues. Trimming shortened V by 5 bases and J by 4 bases, and 15 bases separated the two germline ends. Germline CDR1 reads SEHNR; CDR2 reads FQNEAQ (reference sequence). The CDR3 DNA sequence: TGTGCCAGCAGCCCCGACTGGGGAGGTTACGAGCAGTACTTC. Protein sequence: CASSPDWGGYEQYF. The whole variable domain, remainder taken from reference TRBV7-9 and TRBJ2-7, is DTGVSQNPRHKITKRGQNVTFRCDPISEHNRLYWYRQTLGQGPEFLTYFQNEAQLEKSRLLSDRFSAERPKGSFSTLEIQRTEQGDSAMYLCASSPDWGGYEQYFGPGTRLTVT.

This clonotype was detected a few times. This chain uses TRBV6-2 or TRBV6-3 with TRBJ1-2; no clear D. CDR1 MNHEY and CDR2 SVGEGT come from the germline V gene. Deletions cut 0 bases from V and 3 bases from J, with 8 bases between. This CDR3 has 14 residues. CDR3 bases: TGTGCCAGCAGTTACTCGACTGACTACTATGGCTACACCTTC. Translation gives CASSYSTDYYGYTF.

This clonotype was counted a single time. The chain couples TRBV6-5 to TRBJ2-3; D gene ambiguous. The CDR3 spans 14 residues. From germline, CDR1 is MNHEY and CDR2 SVGAGI. V was trimmed by 2 bases and J by 2 bases, leaving 8 bases between them. The CDR3 nucleotides are TGTGCCAGCAGTTACACCCAATTCACAGATACGCAGTATTTT. This encodes CASSYTQFTDTQYF.

The genes are TRBV20-1 and TRBJ2-2, with D possibly being TRBD1 (5 bases). Trimming cost V 0 bases and J 3 bases, with 14 bases left between them. The CDR3 extends over 16 amino acids. CDR1 and CDR2 (germline): DFQATT, SNEGSKA (reference sequence). The CDR3 protein is CSARDLRQLDTGELFF. CDR3 nucleotides: TGCAGTGCTAGAGATCTTCGACAGTTGGACACCGGGGAGCTGTTTTTT.

This chain connects TRBV10-3 to TRBJ2-7; D unclear. The CDR3 has 12 residues. From germline, CDR1 is ENHRY and CDR2 SYGVKD. With 7 bases removed from V and 2 bases from J, the gap between germline ends came to 9 bases. CDR3 nucleotides: TGTGCCATCATGGGCGACACCTACGAGCAGTACTTC. Residues: CAIMGDTYEQYF.

DNA of the CDR3: TGCGCCAGCAGCCCGGCGGTAGACGCTGAAGCTTTCTTT. This sequence encodes CASSPAVDAEAFF. The rearrangement links TRBV5-1 to TRBJ1-1; D is unresolved. The V end lost 4 bases, the J end lost 6 bases, and 13 bases lay between the germline ends. The CDR3 has 13 amino acids. Germline CDR1 reads SGHRS; CDR2 reads YFSETQ.